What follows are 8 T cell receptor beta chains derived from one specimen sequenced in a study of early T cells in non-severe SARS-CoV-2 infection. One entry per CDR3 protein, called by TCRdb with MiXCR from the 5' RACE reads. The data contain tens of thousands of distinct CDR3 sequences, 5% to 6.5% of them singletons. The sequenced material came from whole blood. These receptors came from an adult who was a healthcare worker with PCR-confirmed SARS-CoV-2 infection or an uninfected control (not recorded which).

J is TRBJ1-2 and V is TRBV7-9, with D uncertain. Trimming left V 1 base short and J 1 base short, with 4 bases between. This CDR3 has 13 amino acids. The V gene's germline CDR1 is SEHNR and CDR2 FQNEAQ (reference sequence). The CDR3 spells CASSLEVNYGYTF. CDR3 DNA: TGTGCCAGCAGCTTAGAAGTTAACTATGGCTACACCTTC.

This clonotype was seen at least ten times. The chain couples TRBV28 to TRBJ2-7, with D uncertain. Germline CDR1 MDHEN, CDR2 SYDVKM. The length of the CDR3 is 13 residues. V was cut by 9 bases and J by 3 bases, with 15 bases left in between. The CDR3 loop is CASCGTLVYEQYF. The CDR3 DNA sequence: TGTGCCAGTTGCGGTACTCTAGTCTACGAGCAGTACTTC.

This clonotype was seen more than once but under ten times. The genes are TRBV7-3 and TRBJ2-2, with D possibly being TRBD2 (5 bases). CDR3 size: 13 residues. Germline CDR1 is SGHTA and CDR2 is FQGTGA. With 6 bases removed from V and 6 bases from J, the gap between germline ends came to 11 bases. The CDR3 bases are TGTGCCAGCAGTCGACACGGGGCCGGGGAGCTGTTTTTT. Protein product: CASSRHGAGELFF.

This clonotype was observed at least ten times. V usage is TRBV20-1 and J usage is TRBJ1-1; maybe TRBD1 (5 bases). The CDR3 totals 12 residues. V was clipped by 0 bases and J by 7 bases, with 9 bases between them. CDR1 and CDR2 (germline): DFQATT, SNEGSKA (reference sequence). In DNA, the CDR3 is TGCAGTGCTAGAGAGGGGGGGAATGAAGCTTTCTTT. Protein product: CSAREGGNEAFF.

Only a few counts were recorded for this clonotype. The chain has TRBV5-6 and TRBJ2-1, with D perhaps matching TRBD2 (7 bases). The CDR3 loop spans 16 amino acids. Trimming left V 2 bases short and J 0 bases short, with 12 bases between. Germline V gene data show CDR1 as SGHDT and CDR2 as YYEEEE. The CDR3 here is CASSFLAGASYNEQFF. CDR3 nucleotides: TGTGCCAGCAGCTTTCTCGCGGGGGCCTCCTACAATGAGCAGTTCTTC.

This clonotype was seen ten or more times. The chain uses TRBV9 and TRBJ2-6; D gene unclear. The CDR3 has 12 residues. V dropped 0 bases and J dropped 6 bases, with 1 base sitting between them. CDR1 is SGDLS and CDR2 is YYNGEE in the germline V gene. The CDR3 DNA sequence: TGTGCCAGCAGCGTAGAGGCCAACGTCCTGACTTTC. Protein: CASSVEANVLTF.

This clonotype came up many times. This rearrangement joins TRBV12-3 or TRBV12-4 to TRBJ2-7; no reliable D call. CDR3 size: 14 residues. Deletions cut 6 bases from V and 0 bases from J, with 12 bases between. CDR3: CASRLLETSYEQYF. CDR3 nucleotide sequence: TGTGCCAGCAGACTGCTAGAGACCTCCTACGAGCAGTACTTC.

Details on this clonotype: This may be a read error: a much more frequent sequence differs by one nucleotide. The CDR3 DNA reads TGTGCCATCAGTGAGTTAGTAGGTAGTAATGAGCAGTACTTC. Encoded protein: CAISELVGSNEQYF. The rearrangement links TRBV10-3 to TRBJ2-1; D is ambiguous. The better agreement between TRBJ2-7 and the DNA end casts doubt on the J call. CDR3 length: 14 amino acids. The germline V gene has CDR1 ENHRY and CDR2 SYGVKD.